This T cell receptor (beta chain) originates from a study of blood T cells in healthy people across ages. Looked up from germline, CDR1 is MDHEN and CDR2 is SYDVKM. Trimming took 3 bases from V and 2 from J, leaving 10 bases between them. CDR3 length equals 14 residues. A sample-barcoded 5' primer and a J-beta primer mix were used in a second PCR of about 7 to 12 cycles. Researchers report that a template-switch adaptor with 12 random nucleotides tagged each cDNA molecule. Using its own MiXCR run on the 5' RACE reads, TCRdb lists one record per CDR3 protein. This table holds 1,100,000 or so distinct CDR3 sequences, roughly 45% found once. Study-level points and caveats: Estimated diversity across one million T cells was deemed an underestimate. The donors' CMV status was not determined, possibly confounding changes in expanded clonotypes.

In this sample, this clonotype turned up a few times. Its antigen is still unknown. The source of this sequence is a woman in her sixties in good health. This sequence joins TRBV28 and TRBJ2-5; tentative D call: TRBD2 (5 bases). What was sequenced was blood. The CDR3 loop is CASSFPAVQETQYF. DNA for the CDR3: TGTGCCAGCAGTTTTCCAGCGGTGCAAGAGACCCAGTACTTC.